Listed here are 23 T cell receptor beta chains from one sample, sequenced in a study of CD8+CD57+ T cells in acquired aplastic anemia (dated by TCRdb to 2016 to 2019). Sequencing was performed on an Illumina HiSeq 2000. TCR beta VDJ combination and CDR3 sequence profiling used genomic DNA as the template. TCRdb reprocessed the public reads (quality trimming at Q25 with fastp, clone calling with MiXCR) and kept in-frame beta chains. Rows merge per CDR3 protein into single entries with the most common DNA and genes. The sample table contains around 150,000 distinct CDR3 sequences; only one count was recorded for 45% to 55% of them. Clones ranked in the top ten supply about 30% of the sample. The patients picked for sequencing were ones in whom flow cytometry had shown an expansion of CD8+CD57+ cells. Input material: sorted CD4+, CD8+, or CD8+CD57+ T cells (not recorded which) from PBMCs. The receptors were gathered from a human donor with aplastic anemia.

This clonotype was recorded many times. In DNA form, the CDR3 reads TGCAGCGTTGAAGCTAGCGGGAGGGAAGAGACCCAGTACTTC. Its protein is CSVEASGREETQYF. The rearrangement uses TRBV29-1 and TRBJ2-5; TRBD2 matches 12 bases. Germline V CDR1 and CDR2: SQVTM, ANQGSEA. The CDR3 has 14 amino acids. V lost 1 base, J lost 3 bases, and 0 bases stayed unmatched.

This clonotype was counted only a few times. The rearrangement links TRBV6-1 to TRBJ1-5; the D is unclear. V was pared by 1 base and J by 7 bases, with 14 bases between. Germline CDR1 MNHNS, CDR2 SASEGT. The CDR3 length is 15 residues. The CDR3 protein is CASSEGRILRQPQHF. Here the CDR3 DNA reads TGTGCCAGCAGTGAAGGGAGGATTCTCAGGCAGCCCCAGCATTTT.

The chain carries TRBV24-1 and TRBJ1-5; D gene ambiguous. Germline assignment: CDR1 KGHDR and CDR2 SFDVKD. The CDR3 consists of 15 residues. Trimming pared 1 base from V and 4 bases from J, leaving 10 bases between. The CDR3 DNA is TGTGCCACCAGTGATTTTTCAGGCACTAATCAGCCCCAGCATTTT. Residues: CATSDFSGTNQPQHF.

The CDR3 loop reads CASSLGTGGGLEQFF. The CDR3 DNA reads TGTGCCAGCAGCTTAGGGACGGGAGGGGGCCTCGAGCAGTTCTTC. The chain couples TRBV7-2 to TRBJ2-1; D perhaps matches TRBD2 (8 bases). This CDR3 has 15 amino acids. CDR1 and CDR2 (germline): SGHTA, FQGNSA. The V end lost 1 base, the J end lost 10 bases, and 17 bases lay between the germline ends. The variable domain in full, completed from reference TRBV7-2 and TRBJ2-1, reads GAGVSQSPSNKVTEKGKDVELRCDPISGHTALYWYRQSLGQGLEFLIYFQGNSAPDKSGLPSDRFSAERTGGSVSTLTIQRTQQEDSAVYLCASSLGTGGGLEQFFGPGTRLTVL.

There are many counts of this clonotype. The V and J genes are TRBV5-4 and TRBJ2-2; TRBD2 aligns across 8 bases. The V gene's germline CDR1 is SGHNT and CDR2 YYREEE (reference sequence). The length of the CDR3 is 15 residues. Trimming at V came to 3 bases and at J to 5 bases, leaving 6 bases not matched to a gene. This chain's CDR3 is CASSSGTRVTGELFF. The CDR3 region has the DNA TGTGCCAGCAGCTCCGGGACTAGAGTAACCGGGGAGCTGTTTTTT. Full variable domain (outside the CDR3, taken from reference TRBV5-4 and TRBJ2-2): ETGVTQSPTHLIKTRGQQVTLRCSSQSGHNTVSWYQQALGQGPQFIFQYYREEENGRGNFPPRFSGLQFPNYSSELNVNALELDDSALYLCASSSGTRVTGELFFGEGSRLTVL.

This rearrangement joins TRBV9 to TRBJ2-7; TRBD1 or TRBD2 may be the D gene (6 bases each). Trimming removed 3 bases from V and 5 bases from J, with 15 bases in between. The length of the CDR3 is 14 residues. Per germline, CDR1 SGDLS and CDR2 YYNGEE. The CDR3 region is CASSEGGQGHEQYF. Written as DNA, the CDR3 is TGTGCCAGCAGCGAGGGGGGCCAAGGCCACGAGCAGTACTTC. Together with reference TRBV9 and TRBJ2-7, the CDR3 gives the full variable domain: DSGVTQTPKHLITATGQRVTLRCSPRSGDLSVYWYQQSLDQGLQFLIQYYNGEERAKGNILERFSAQQFPDLHSELNLSSLELGDSALYFCASSEGGQGHEQYFGPGTRLTVT.

Note on this clonotype: This may stem from a read error, because a much larger clone lies one nucleotide away. The chain uses TRBV5-6 and TRBJ2-2, with D possibly matching TRBD2 (5 bases). In germline, CDR1 is SGHDT, CDR2 YYEEEE. The CDR3 is made up of 13 amino acids. The CDR3 protein is CASSSDNTGELVF. The CDR3 nucleotides read TGTGCCAGCAGTTCCGATAACACCGGGGAGCTGGTTTTT.

This clonotype was counted ten times or more. This chain links TRBV25-1 with TRBJ1-2; no reliable D call. CDR1 is MGHDK, CDR2 SYGVNS, per germline. Trimming pared 6 bases from V and 6 bases from J, leaving 5 bases between. This CDR3 contains 10 residues. The CDR3 is CASRGHGYTF. For the CDR3, the DNA is TGTGCCAGCAGGGGTCATGGCTACACCTTC.

The chain combines TRBV11-2 with TRBJ2-1, with a weak D call TRBD2 (5 bases). The V end lost 3 bases, the J end lost 5 bases, and 14 bases lay between the germline ends. CDR3 length: 15 amino acids. Germline V gives CDR1 SGHAT, CDR2 FQNNGV. This chain's CDR3 is CASSFTTIRNNEQFF. CDR3 sequence (DNA): TGTGCCAGCAGCTTTACGACTATTCGAAACAATGAGCAGTTCTTC.

The chain is built from TRBV2 and TRBJ1-2, with D perhaps matching TRBD1 (5 bases). Trimming stripped 2 bases from V and 4 bases from J, with 11 bases between. Germline V lookup: CDR1 SNHLY, CDR2 FYNNEI. CDR3 length equals 14 residues. The CDR3 DNA follows: TGTGCCAGCAGTGAAACCCAGGGCACCTATGGCTACACCTTC. Translated: CASSETQGTYGYTF.

V gene TRBV5-1 combines with J gene TRBJ2-7; TRBD1 agrees at 9 bases. The CDR3 is made up of 14 amino acids. In germline, CDR1 is SGHRS, CDR2 YFSETQ. J gave up 5 bases and V 5 bases, and 8 bases lay outside the gene matches. The CDR3 sequence: CASSAGQGRHEQYF. The CDR3, as DNA: TGCGCCAGCAGTGCGGGACAGGGTCGGCACGAGCAGTACTTC.

The sample holds many counts of this clonotype. This chain joins TRBV6-4 and TRBJ2-2; D remains ambiguous. The CDR3 is 13 amino acids. V shed 8 bases and J shed 6 bases, with 13 bases lying between them. Germline V CDR1 and CDR2: MRHNA, SNTAGT. In DNA, the CDR3 is TGTGCCAGCTCTTCGACCTGGGCCGGGGAGCTGTTTTTT. This sequence encodes CASSSTWAGELFF.

The chain couples TRBV9 to TRBJ2-7; TRBD2 agrees at 8 bases. Germline values: CDR1 SGDLS, CDR2 YYNGEE. The CDR3 sequence is 14 residues long. The trim removed 2 bases at V and 4 bases at J, leaving 5 bases unmatched. The CDR3 here is CASSVLAGSYEQYF. Written as DNA, the CDR3 is TGTGCCAGCAGCGTTTTAGCGGGATCGTACGAGCAGTACTTC.

This sequence joins TRBV6-1 and TRBJ2-1; possible D gene TRBD1, 6 bases. CDR1 MNHNS and CDR2 SASEGT come from the germline V gene. The CDR3 totals 14 residues. V lost 4 bases to trimming and J lost 4 bases, with 11 bases between them. The CDR3 DNA sequence: TGTGCCAGCAGTGGCTGGACAGCTTACAATGAGCAGTTCTTC. It codes for CASSGWTAYNEQFF.

The CDR3 nucleotides read TGCAGTGCTCAACCGGACGGCTACACTGAAGCTTTCTTT. This codes for CSAQPDGYTEAFF. The chain carries TRBV20-1 and TRBJ1-1; D gene unclear. The V end lost 5 bases, the J end lost 3 bases, and 13 bases lay between the germline ends. In germline, CDR1 is DFQATT, CDR2 SNEGSKA (reference sequence). CDR3 length equals 13 residues.

With respect to this clonotype: One base away lies a much larger clone, so this may be a sequencing read error. The CDR3 loop is CASSTAGRTNGKLFF. The CDR3, as DNA: TGTGCCAGCAGTACCGCAGGGAGGACTAATGGAAAACTGTTTTTT. The rearrangement uses TRBV6-1 and TRBJ1-4; D possibly corresponds to TRBD1 (5 bases). The CDR3 extends over 15 amino acids. Germline CDR1 is MNHNS and CDR2 is SASEGT.

This clonotype was picked up many times. The V call is TRBV6-4, the J call TRBJ1-5; no clear D gene. V gave up 6 bases and J gave up 6 bases, with 12 bases separating them. Germline CDR1 is MRHNA and CDR2 is SNTAGT. The CDR3 is 13 residues long. The CDR3 sequence: CASSPDLGQPQHF. The CDR3 DNA sequence: TGTGCCAGCAGCCCCGACCTTGGTCAGCCCCAGCATTTT.

The chain recombines TRBV2 with TRBJ2-2; 8 positions agree with TRBD1. There are 13 residues in the CDR3. Germline values: CDR1 SNHLY, CDR2 FYNNEI. With V trimmed by 6 bases and J by 7 bases, 4 bases remained unmatched. CDR3 sequence: CASSRGQNGELFF. The CDR3 region has the DNA TGTGCCAGCAGCAGGGGGCAAAACGGGGAGCTGTTTTTT.

This clonotype has ten or more counts. The V call is TRBV4-1, the J call TRBJ2-1; D perhaps matches TRBD1 (6 bases). The CDR3 is made up of 16 amino acids. CDR1 is MGHRA, CDR2 YSYEKL, per germline. Trimming removed 1 base at V and 3 bases at J, with 13 bases between. CDR3 nucleotides: TGCGCCAGCAGCCAAGTTTTCGGGGACAACTACAATGAGCAGTTCTTC. Amino acid sequence: CASSQVFGDNYNEQFF.

This clonotype was recorded at least ten times. The chain joins TRBV9 to TRBJ1-5; D is possibly TRBD1 (5 bases). With 8 bases removed from V and 8 bases from J, the gap between germline ends came to 14 bases. The CDR3 spans 12 residues. Germline-derived CDR1 and CDR2 are SGDLS and YYNGEE. The chain's CDR3 is CASSSGGEPQHF. CDR3 nucleotides: TGTGCCAGTTCCTCGGGGGGGGAGCCCCAGCATTTT.

The chain combines TRBV5-1 with TRBJ2-1; 11 bases agree with TRBD2. Per germline, CDR1 SGHRS and CDR2 YFSETQ. The CDR3 loop spans 18 amino acids. J gave up 2 bases and V 4 bases, and 11 bases lay outside the gene matches. The CDR3 loop is CASSRNSPTSGAYNEQFF. CDR3 sequence (DNA): TGCGCCAGCAGCCGGAATTCGCCGACTAGCGGGGCCTACAATGAGCAGTTCTTC.

Notes on this clonotype: One end of the junction varies from germline; a read error may be responsible. The chain joins TRBV10-3 to TRBJ2-7; 7 bases agree with TRBD1. The CDR3 is made up of 13 amino acids. The germline gives CDR1 ENHRY, CDR2 SYGVKD. CDR3 in DNA: TGTGCCATCCGAGACAGGGCGGTGAACGAGCAGCACTTC. This gives the protein CAIRDRAVNEQHF.

V and J are TRBV19 and TRBJ1-2; D gene unclear. The V and J ends lost 6 bases and 0 bases respectively, with 17 bases between them. The germline gives CDR1 LNHDA, CDR2 SQIVND (reference sequence). This CDR3 spans 16 amino acids. The chain's CDR3 is CASRKPGADPNYGYTF. CDR3 DNA sequence: TGTGCCAGTAGGAAACCGGGAGCCGATCCTAACTATGGCTACACCTTC.